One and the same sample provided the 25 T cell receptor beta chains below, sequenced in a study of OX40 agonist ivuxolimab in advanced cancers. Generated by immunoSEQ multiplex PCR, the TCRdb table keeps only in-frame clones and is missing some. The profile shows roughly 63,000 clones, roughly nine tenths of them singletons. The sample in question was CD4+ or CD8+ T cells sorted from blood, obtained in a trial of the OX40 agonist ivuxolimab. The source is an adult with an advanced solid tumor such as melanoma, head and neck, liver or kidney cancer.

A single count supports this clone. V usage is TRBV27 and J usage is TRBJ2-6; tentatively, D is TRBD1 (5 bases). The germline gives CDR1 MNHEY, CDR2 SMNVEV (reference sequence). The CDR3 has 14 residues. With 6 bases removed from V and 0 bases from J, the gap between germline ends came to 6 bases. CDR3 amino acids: CASSRASGANVLTF. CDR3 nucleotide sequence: TGTGCCAGCAGCAGGGCCTCTGGGGCCAACGTCCTGACTTTC.

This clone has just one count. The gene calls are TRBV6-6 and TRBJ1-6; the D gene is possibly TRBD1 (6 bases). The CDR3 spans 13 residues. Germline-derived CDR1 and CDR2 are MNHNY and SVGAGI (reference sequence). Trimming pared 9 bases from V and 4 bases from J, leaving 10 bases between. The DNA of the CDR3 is TGTGCCAGTCAGGACAGATATAATTCACCCCTCCACTTT. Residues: CASQDRYNSPLHF.

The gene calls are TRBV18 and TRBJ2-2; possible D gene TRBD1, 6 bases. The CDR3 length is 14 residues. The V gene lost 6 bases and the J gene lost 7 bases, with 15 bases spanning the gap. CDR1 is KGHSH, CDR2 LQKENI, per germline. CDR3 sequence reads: CASSKQGSNGELFF. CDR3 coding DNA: TGTGCCAGCTCCAAACAGGGTTCCAACGGGGAGCTGTTTTTT.

The CDR3 region is CSVEEGGGTLYGYTF. CDR3 nucleotides: TGCAGCGTTGAAGAGGGGGGCGGGACGCTCTATGGCTACACCTTC. The rearrangement uses TRBV29-1 and TRBJ1-2, with D possibly matching TRBD1 (6 bases). CDR3 length: 15 amino acids. V was clipped by 0 bases and J by 4 bases, with 15 bases between them. CDR1 is SQVTM, CDR2 ANQGSEA, per germline. The variable domain in full, completed from reference TRBV29-1 and TRBJ1-2, reads SAVISQKPSRDICQRGTSLTIQCQVDSQVTMMFWYRQQPGQSLTLIATANQGSEATYESGFVIDKFPISRPNLTFSTLTVSNMSPEDSSIYLCSVEEGGGTLYGYTFGSGTRLTVV.

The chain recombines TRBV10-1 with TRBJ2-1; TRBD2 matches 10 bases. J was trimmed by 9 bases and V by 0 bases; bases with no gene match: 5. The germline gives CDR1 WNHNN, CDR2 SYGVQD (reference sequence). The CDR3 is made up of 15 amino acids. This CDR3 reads CASSESAAGGGEQFF. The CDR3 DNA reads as TGCGCCAGCAGTGAGTCGGCAGCGGGGGGGGGTGAGCAGTTCTTC.

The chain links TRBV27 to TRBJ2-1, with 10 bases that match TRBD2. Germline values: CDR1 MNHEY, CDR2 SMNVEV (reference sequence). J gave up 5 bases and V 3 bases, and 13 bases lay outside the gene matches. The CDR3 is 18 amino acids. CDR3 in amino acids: CASSFEGDLAGGDNEQFF. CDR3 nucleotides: TGTGCCAGCAGTTTCGAAGGAGATTTAGCGGGGGGTGACAATGAGCAGTTCTTC.

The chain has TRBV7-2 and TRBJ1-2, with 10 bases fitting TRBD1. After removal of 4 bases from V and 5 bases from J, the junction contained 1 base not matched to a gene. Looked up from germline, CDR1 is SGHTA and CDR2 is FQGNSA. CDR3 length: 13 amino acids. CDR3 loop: CASSSGQGYGYTF. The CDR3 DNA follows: TGTGCCAGCAGCTCGGGACAGGGGTATGGCTACACCTTC.

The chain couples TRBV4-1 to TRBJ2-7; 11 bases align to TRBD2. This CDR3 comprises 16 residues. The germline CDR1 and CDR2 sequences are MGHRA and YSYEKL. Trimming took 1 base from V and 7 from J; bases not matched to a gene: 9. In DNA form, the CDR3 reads TGCGCCAGCAGCCAAGGACTAGCGGGGCCCTCCTGGGAGCAGTACTTC. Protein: CASSQGLAGPSWEQYF.

CDR3 sequence reads: CASSLVNRQFRTEAFF. The CDR3 DNA is TGTGCCAGCAGCTTAGTAAACAGGCAGTTTAGGACTGAAGCTTTCTTT. The gene calls are TRBV7-8 and TRBJ1-1; weak D call: TRBD1 (5 bases). The germline CDR1 and CDR2 sequences are SGHVS and FQNEAQ. CDR3 size: 16 residues. V lost 1 base to trimming and J lost 5 bases, with 17 bases between them.

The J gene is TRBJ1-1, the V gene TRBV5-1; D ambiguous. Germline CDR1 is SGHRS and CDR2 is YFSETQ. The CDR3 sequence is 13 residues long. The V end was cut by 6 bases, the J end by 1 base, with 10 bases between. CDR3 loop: CASKQRGNTEAFF. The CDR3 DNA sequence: TGCGCCAGCAAGCAGAGAGGGAACACTGAAGCTTTCTTT.

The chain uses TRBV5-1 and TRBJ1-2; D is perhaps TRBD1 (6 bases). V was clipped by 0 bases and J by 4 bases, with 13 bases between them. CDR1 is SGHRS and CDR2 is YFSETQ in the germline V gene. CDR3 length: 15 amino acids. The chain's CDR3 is CASSLAGQGLYGYTF. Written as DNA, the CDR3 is TGCGCCAGCAGCTTGGCGGGGCAGGGGCTCTATGGCTACACCTTC.

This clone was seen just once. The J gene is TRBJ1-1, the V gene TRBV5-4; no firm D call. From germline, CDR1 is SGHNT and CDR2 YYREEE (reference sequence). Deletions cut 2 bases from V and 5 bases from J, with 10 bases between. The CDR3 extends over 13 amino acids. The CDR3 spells CASSFEVGTEAFF. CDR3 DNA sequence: TGTGCCAGCAGCTTCGAGGTCGGAACTGAAGCTTTCTTT.

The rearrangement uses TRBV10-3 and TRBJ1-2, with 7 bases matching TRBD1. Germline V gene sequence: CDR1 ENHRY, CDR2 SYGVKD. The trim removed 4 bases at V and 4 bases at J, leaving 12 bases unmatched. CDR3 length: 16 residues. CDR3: CAISGGITGDLYGYTF. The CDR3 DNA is TGTGCCATCAGTGGAGGGATTACAGGGGATCTCTATGGCTACACCTTC.

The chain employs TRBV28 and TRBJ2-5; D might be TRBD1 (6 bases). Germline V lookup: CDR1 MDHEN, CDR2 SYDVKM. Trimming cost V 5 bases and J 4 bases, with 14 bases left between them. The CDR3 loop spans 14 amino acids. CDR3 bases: TGTGCCAGCAGTACTCGATTAGGGGGAGAGACCCAGTACTTC. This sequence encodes CASSTRLGGETQYF.

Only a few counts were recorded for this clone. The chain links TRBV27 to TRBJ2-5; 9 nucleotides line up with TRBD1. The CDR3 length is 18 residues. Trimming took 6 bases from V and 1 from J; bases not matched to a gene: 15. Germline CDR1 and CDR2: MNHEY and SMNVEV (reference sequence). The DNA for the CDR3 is TGTGCCAGCAGGTTTGATCGCGGGACAGGGCTGACCCAAGAGACCCAGTACTTC. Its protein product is CASRFDRGTGLTQETQYF.

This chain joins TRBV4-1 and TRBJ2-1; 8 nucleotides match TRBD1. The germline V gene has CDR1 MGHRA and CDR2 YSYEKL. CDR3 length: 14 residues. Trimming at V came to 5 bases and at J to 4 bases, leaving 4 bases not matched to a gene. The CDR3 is CASSARQGYNEQFF. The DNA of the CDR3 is TGCGCCAGCAGCGCGCGACAGGGGTACAATGAGCAGTTCTTC.

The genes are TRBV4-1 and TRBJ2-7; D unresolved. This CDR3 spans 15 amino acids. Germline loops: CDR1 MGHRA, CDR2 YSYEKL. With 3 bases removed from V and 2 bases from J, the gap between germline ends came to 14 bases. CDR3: CASSHSTGETYEQYF. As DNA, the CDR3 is TGCGCCAGCAGCCATTCCACCGGAGAGACCTACGAGCAGTACTTC.

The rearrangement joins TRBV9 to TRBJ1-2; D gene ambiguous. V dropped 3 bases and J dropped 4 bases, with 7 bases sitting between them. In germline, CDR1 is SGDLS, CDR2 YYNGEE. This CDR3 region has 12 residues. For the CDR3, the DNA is TGTGCCAGCAGCGCCTCAGGCTATGGCTACACCTTC. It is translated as CASSASGYGYTF.

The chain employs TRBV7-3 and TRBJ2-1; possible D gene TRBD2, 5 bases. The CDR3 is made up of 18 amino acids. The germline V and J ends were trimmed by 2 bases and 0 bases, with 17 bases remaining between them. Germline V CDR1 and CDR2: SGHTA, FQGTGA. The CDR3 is CASSLQQVRGSSYNEQFF. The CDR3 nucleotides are TGTGCCAGCAGCTTACAGCAGGTTCGGGGAAGCTCCTACAATGAGCAGTTCTTC.

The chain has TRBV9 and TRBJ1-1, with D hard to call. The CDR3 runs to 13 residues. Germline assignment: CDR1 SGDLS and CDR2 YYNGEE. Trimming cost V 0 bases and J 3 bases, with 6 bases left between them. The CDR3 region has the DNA TGTGCCAGCAGCGTAGAGACCGACACTGAAGCTTTCTTT. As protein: CASSVETDTEAFF.

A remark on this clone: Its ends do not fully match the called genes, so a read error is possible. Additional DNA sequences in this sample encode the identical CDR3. Here the CDR3 DNA reads TGCAGTGCAAGGAGGAACACTGAGGCTTTCTTT. Its protein product is CSARRNTEAFF. The chain recombines TRBV20-1 with TRBJ1-1; D is uncertain. Germline loops: CDR1 DFQATT, CDR2 SNEGSKA (reference sequence). The CDR3 totals 11 residues.

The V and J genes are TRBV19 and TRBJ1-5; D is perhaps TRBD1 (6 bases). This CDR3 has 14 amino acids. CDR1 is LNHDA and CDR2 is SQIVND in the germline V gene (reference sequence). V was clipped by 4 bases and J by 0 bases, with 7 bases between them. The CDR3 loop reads CASSRQVSNQPQHF. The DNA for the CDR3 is TGTGCCAGTAGTAGACAGGTTAGCAATCAGCCCCAGCATTTT. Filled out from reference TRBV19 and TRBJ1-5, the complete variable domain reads DGGITQSPKYLFRKEGQNVTLSCEQNLNHDAMYWYRQDPGQGLRLIYYSQIVNDFQKGDIAEGYSVSREKKESFPLTVTSAQKNPTAFYLCASSRQVSNQPQHFGDGTRLSIL.

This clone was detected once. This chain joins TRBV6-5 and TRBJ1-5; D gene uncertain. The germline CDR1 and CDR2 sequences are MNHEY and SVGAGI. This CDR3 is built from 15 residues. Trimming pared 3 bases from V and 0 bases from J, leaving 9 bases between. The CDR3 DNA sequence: TGTGCCAGCAGTTATGGAGAGAGTAGCAATCAGCCCCAGCATTTT. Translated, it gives CASSYGESSNQPQHF.

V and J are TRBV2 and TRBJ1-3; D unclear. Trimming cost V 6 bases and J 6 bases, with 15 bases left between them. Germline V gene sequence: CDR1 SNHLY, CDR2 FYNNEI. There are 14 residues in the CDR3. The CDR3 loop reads CASRDESGKNTIYF. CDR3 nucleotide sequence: TGTGCCAGCAGGGACGAATCGGGAAAAAACACCATATATTTT. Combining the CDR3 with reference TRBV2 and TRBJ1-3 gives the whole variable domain EPEVTQTPSHQVTQMGQEVILRCVPISNHLYFYWYRQILGQKVEFLVSFYNNEISEKSEIFDDQFSVERPDGSNFTLKIRSTKLEDSAMYFCASRDESGKNTIYFGEGSWLTVV.

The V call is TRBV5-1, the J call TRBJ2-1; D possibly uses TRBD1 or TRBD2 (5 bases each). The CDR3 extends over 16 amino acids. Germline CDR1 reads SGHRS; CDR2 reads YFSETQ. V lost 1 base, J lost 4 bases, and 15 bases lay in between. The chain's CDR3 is CASSLSPGTKYNEQFF. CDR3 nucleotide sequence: TGCGCCAGCAGCTTGTCCCCCGGGACCAAATACAATGAGCAGTTCTTC.